This TCR beta chain was sequenced during a study of shared clonotypes between healthy human individuals. Regarding the study as a whole: Generation probability values for non-shared clonotypes were lower than those for clonotypes shared by all four donors. Naive subsets tended to show greater estimated richness than memory subsets.

Of note for this clone: Its cognate antigen is unknown.

Measured with immunoSEQ multiplex PCR; TCRdb has only the in-frame clones, and not every one. Counted here are about 2 million clones, 85% to 95% occurring once; the ten biggest clones make up approximately 0.13%. Every one of the donors was a Caucasian adult that lived in Nashville, Tennessee. Splitting of CD4+ cells produced CD45RA+ naive and CD45RA-negative memory subsets. The CDR3 extends over 14 amino acids. V was pared by 1 base and J by 5 bases, with 12 bases between. The germline V gene encodes CDR1 SEHNR and CDR2 FQNEAQ (reference sequence). The TCR comes from a young man in good health. Source material: naive CD4+ T cells sorted from blood. Specified subset: CD45RA+ positively selected. This chain joins TRBV7-9 and TRBJ2-7, with D possibly matching TRBD1 (5 bases). The CDR3 here is CASSLVRGSDEQYF. Here the CDR3 DNA reads TGTGCCAGCAGCTTAGTTAGGGGCAGCGACGAGCAGTACTTC.